There are a few counts of the clone carrying this T cell receptor (beta chain). No antigen is known for it. The sample comes from a study of immune evolution from preneoplasia to lung adenocarcinoma. Study findings and constraints: Clonality was highest in normal lung, lower in later-stage lesions apparently.

This table comes from immunoSEQ multiplex PCR, and its TCRdb copy is limited to in-frame clones, with some not included. The repertoire holds around 10,000 clones, roughly 89% seen once, with over 2% in the top ten. Patients had resection in Japan or China between about 2014 and 2018. This TCR was recovered from a person aged 70 to 79 with invasive lung adenocarcinoma. The sequencing sample was made of FFPE invasive lung adenocarcinoma tissue.

The CDR3 here is CASADTGERGDTQYF. CDR3 DNA sequence: TGTGCCAGCGCAGATACCGGGGAGAGGGGAGATACGCAGTATTTT. This chain uses TRBV25-1 with TRBJ2-3, with D perhaps matching TRBD1 or TRBD2 (5 bases each). V lost 8 bases and J 5 bases, leaving 20 bases between the germline ends. Germline V gene lookup returns CDR1 MGHDK and CDR2 SYGVNS. CDR3 size: 15 residues.